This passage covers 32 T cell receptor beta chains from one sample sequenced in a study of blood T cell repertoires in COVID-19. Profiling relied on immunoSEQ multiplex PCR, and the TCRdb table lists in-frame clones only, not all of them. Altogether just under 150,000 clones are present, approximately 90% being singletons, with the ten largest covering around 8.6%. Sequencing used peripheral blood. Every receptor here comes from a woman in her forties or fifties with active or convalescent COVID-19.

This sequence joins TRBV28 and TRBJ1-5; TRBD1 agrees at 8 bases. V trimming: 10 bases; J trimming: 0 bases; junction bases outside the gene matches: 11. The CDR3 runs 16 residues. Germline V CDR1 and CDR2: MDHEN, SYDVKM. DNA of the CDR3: TGTGCCATTGCCGGGACAGGACTGAATAGCAATCAGCCCCAGCATTTT. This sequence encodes CAIAGTGLNSNQPQHF. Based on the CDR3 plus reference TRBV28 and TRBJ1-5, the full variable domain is DVKVTQSSRYLVKRTGEKVFLECVQDMDHENMFWYRQDPGLGLRLIYFSYDVKMKEKGDIPEGYSVSREKKERFSLILESASTNQTSMYLCAIAGTGLNSNQPQHFGDGTRLSIL.

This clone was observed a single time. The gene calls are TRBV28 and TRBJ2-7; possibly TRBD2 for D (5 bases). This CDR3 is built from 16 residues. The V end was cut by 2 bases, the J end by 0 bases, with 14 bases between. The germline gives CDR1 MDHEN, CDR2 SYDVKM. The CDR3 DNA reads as TGTGCCAGCAGTTTAGTTGGGAGAGTGGGCTCCTACGAGCAGTACTTC. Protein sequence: CASSLVGRVGSYEQYF.

CDR3 sequence (DNA): TGTGCCAGCAGCTTGTTAAGGTCTAGACGCACAGATACGCAGTATTTT. It is translated as CASSLLRSRRTDTQYF. The J gene is TRBJ2-3, the V gene TRBV5-8; D ambiguous. Trimming shortened V by 1 base and J by 1 base, and 13 bases separated the two germline ends. The CDR3 is 16 residues long. Germline CDR1 SGHTS, CDR2 YDEGEE.

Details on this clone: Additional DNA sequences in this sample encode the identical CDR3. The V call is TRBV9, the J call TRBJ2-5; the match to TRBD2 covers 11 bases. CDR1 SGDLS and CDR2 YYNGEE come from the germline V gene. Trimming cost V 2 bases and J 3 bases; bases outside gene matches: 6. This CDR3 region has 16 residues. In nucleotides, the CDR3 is TGTGCCAGCAGCGTTCGTCCTAGCGGGGGGAAAGAGACCCAGTACTTC. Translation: CASSVRPSGGKETQYF. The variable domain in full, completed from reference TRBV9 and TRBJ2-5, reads DSGVTQTPKHLITATGQRVTLRCSPRSGDLSVYWYQQSLDQGLQFLIQYYNGEERAKGNILERFSAQQFPDLHSELNLSSLELGDSALYFCASSVRPSGGKETQYFGPGTRLLVL.

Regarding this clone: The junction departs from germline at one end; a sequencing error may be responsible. In DNA form, the CDR3 reads TGTGCCAGCAGCCTAGCCGTTCCACAAGCAGGGACAGCTAGCACAGATACGCAGTATTTT. Amino acid sequence: CASSLAVPQAGTASTDTQYF. The chain couples TRBV7-2 to TRBJ2-3, with 7 bases that match TRBD1. CDR1 and CDR2 (germline): SGHTA, FQGNSA. The CDR3 sequence is 20 residues long.

The CDR3: CASSLEASAHNEQFF. CDR3 DNA: TGCGCCAGCAGCTTGGAGGCTAGCGCACACAATGAGCAGTTCTTC. The chain recombines TRBV5-1 with TRBJ2-1, with D perhaps matching TRBD2 (6 bases). This CDR3 region has 15 residues. Per the germline V gene, CDR1 is SGHRS and CDR2 is YFSETQ. Trimming left V 0 bases short and J 5 bases short, with 12 bases between.

CDR3 nucleotide sequence: TGTGCCAGCACCACCCTGGCCCAGTATGGCTACACCTTC. Its translation is CASTTLAQYGYTF. The chain carries TRBV12-3 or TRBV12-4 and TRBJ1-2, with D unclear. The CDR3 spans 13 residues. V was shortened by 7 bases and J by 5 bases, with 14 bases between the two germline ends.

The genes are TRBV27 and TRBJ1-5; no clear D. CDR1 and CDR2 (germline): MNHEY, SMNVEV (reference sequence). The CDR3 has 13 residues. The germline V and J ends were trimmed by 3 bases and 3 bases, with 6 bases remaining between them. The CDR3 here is CASSFNVNQPQHF. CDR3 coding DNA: TGTGCCAGCAGTTTTAATGTCAATCAGCCCCAGCATTTT.

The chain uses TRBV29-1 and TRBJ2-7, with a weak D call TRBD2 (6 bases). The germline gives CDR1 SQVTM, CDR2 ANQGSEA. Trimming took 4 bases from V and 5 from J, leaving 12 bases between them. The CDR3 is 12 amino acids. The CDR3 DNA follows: TGCAGCGTTGGGGGGGAGAGGGACGAGCAGTACTTC. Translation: CSVGGERDEQYF.

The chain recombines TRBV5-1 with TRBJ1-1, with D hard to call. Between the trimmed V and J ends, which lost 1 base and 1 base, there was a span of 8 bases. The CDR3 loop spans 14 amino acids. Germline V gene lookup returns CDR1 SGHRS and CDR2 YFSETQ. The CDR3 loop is CASSLSFKNTEAFF. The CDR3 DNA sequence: TGCGCCAGCAGCTTGTCTTTTAAGAACACTGAAGCTTTCTTT.

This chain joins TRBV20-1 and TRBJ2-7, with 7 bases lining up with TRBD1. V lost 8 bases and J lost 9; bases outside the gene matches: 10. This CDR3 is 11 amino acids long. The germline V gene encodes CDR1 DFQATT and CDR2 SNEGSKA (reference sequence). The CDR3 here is CSSQGDGGQYF. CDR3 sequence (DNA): TGCAGTAGCCAGGGGGACGGTGGGCAGTACTTC.

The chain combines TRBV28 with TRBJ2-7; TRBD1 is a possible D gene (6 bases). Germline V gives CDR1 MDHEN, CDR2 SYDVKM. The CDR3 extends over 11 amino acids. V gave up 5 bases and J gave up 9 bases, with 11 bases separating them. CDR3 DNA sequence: TGTGCCAGCAGTGACCAGGGGAGGCAGTACTTC. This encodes CASSDQGRQYF.

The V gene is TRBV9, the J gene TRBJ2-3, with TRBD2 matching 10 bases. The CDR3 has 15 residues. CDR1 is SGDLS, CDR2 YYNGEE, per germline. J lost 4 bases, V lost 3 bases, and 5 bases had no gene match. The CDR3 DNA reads TGTGCCAGCAGCGCCAGCGGGAGGGCCCCAGATACGCAGTATTTT. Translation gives CASSASGRAPDTQYF. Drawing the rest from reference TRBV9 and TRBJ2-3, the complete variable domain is DSGVTQTPKHLITATGQRVTLRCSPRSGDLSVYWYQQSLDQGLQFLIQYYNGEERAKGNILERFSAQQFPDLHSELNLSSLELGDSALYFCASSASGRAPDTQYFGPGTRLTVL.

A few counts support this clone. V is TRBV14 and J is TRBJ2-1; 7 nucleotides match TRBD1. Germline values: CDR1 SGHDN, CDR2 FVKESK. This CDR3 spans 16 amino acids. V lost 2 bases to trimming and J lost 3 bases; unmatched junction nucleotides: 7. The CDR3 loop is CASSQMGTDFYNEQFF. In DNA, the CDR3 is TGTGCCAGCAGCCAAATGGGGACAGACTTCTACAATGAGCAGTTCTTC.

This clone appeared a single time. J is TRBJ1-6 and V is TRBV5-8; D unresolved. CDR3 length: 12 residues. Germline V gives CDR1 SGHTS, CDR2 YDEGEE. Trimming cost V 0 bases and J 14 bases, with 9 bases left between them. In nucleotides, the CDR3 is TGTGCCAGCAGCTTGGACGAGCCGACCCTCCACTTT. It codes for CASSLDEPTLHF. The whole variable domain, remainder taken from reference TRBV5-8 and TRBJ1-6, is EAGVTQSPTHLIKTRGQQATLRCSPISGHTSVYWYQQALGLGLQFLLWYDEGEERNRGNFPPRFSGRQFPNYSSELNVNALELEDSALYLCASSLDEPTLHFGNGTRLTVT.

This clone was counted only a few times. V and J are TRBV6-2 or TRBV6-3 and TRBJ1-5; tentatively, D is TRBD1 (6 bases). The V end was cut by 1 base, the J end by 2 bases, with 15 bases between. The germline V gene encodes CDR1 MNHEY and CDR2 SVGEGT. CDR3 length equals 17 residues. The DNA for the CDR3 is TGTGCCAGCAGTTACTTGGGACACTTCCGGGGCAATCAGCCCCAGCATTTT. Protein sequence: CASSYLGHFRGNQPQHF.

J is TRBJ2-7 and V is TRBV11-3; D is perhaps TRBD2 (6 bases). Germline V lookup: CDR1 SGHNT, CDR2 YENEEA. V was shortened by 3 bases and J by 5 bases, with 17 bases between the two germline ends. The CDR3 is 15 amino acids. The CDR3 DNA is TGTGCCAGCAGCTTGGGTCTGGGAGGCGTCCACGAGCAGTACTTC. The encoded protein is CASSLGLGGVHEQYF. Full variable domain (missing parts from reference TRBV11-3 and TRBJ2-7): EAGVVQSPRYKIIEKKQPVAFWCNPISGHNTLYWYLQNLGQGPELLIRYENEEAVDDSQLPKDRFSAERLKGVDSTLKIQPAELGDSAVYLCASSLGLGGVHEQYFGPGTRLTVT.

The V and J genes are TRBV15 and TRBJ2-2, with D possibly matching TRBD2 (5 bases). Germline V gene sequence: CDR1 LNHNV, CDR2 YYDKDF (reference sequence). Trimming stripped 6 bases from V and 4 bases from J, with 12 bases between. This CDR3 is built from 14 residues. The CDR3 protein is CATSRRTFTGELFF. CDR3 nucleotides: TGTGCCACCAGTAGGAGGACCTTCACCGGGGAGCTGTTTTTT.

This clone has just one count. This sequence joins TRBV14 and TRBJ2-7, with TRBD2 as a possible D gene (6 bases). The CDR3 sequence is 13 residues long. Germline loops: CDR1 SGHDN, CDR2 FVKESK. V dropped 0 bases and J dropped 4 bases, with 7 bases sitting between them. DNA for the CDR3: TGTGCCAGCAGCCAAGAGGGAGGTTACGAGCAGTACTTC. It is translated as CASSQEGGYEQYF. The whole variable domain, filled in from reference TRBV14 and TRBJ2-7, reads EAGVTQFPSHSVIEKGQTVTLRCDPISGHDNLYWYRRVMGKEIKFLLHFVKESKQDESGMPNNRFLAERTGGTYSTLKVQPAELEDSGVYFCASSQEGGYEQYFGPGTRLTVT.

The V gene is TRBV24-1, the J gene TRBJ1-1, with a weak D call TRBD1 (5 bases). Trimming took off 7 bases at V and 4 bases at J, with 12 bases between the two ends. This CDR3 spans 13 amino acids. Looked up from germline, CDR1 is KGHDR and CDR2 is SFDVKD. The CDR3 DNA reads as TGTGCCACCAGCAGGGCCCAGGGCACTGAAGCTTTCTTT. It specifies CATSRAQGTEAFF.

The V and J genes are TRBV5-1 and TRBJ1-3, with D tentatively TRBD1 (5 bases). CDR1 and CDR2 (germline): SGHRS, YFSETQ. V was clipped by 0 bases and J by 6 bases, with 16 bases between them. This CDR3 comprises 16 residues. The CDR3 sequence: CASSLALAGVENTIYF. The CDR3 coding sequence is TGCGCCAGCAGCTTGGCCCTCGCGGGGGTTGAAAACACCATATATTTT.

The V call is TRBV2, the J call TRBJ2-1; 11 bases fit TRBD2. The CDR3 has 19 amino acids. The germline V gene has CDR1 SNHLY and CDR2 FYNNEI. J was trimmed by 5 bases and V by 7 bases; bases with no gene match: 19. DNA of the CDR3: TGTGCCAGCACCGACATTGGACTAGCGGGCCGATCATTGGACAATGAGCAGTTCTTC. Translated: CASTDIGLAGRSLDNEQFF. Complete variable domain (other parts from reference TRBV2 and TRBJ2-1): EPEVTQTPSHQVTQMGQEVILRCVPISNHLYFYWYRQILGQKVEFLVSFYNNEISEKSEIFDDQFSVERPDGSNFTLKIRSTKLEDSAMYFCASTDIGLAGRSLDNEQFFGPGTRLTVL.

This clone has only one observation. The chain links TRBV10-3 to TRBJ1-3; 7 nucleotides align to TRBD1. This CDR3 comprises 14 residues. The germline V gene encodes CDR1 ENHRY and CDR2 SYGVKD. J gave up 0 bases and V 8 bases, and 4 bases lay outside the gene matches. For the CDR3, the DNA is TGTGCCATCGGAAGGACAGGCTCTGGAAACACCATATATTTT. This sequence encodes CAIGRTGSGNTIYF.

The CDR3 loop reads CASGLSTGESPVYGYTF. For the CDR3, the DNA is TGTGCTAGTGGTTTGTCTACAGGGGAAAGCCCTGTCTATGGCTACACCTTC. This chain connects TRBV12-5 to TRBJ1-2; 7 bases are shared with TRBD1. This CDR3 has 17 residues. The ends lost 2 bases at V and 4 bases at J; junction bases unmatched: 13. In germline, CDR1 is LGHNT, CDR2 FRNRAP.

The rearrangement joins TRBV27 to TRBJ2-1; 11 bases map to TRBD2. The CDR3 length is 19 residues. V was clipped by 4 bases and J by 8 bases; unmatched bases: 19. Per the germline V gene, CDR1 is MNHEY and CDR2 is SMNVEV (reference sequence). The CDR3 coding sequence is TGTGCCAGCAGTTCCCGCCGCACAGGACTAGCGGGCGACTTGGATGAGCAGTTCTTC. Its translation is CASSSRRTGLAGDLDEQFF.

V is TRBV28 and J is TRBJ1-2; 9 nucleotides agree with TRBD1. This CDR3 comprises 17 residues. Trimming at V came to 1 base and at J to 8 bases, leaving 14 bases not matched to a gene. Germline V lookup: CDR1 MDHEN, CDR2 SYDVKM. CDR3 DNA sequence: TGTGCCAGCAGTTTATTTCTTCCGGGACAGGGTGGCCGAGGCTACACCTTC. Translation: CASSLFLPGQGGRGYTF.

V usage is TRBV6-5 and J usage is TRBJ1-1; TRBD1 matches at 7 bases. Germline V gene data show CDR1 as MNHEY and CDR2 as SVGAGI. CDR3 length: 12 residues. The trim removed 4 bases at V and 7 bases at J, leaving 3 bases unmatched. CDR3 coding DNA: TGTGCCAGCAGTTTGAGGACAGGTGAAGCTTTCTTT. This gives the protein CASSLRTGEAFF.

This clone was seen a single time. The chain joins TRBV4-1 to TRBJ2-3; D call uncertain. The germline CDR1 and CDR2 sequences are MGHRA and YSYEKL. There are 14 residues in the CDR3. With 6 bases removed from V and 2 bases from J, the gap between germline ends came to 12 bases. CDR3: CASRRDSFTDTQYF. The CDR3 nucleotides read TGCGCCAGCAGACGCGACTCTTTCACAGATACGCAGTATTTT.

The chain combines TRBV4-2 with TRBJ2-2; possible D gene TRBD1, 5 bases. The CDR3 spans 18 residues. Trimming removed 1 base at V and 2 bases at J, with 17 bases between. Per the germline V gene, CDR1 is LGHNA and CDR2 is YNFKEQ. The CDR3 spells CASSQVGYRSANTGELFF. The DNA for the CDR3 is TGTGCCAGCAGCCAAGTAGGTTACAGGTCGGCCAACACCGGGGAGCTGTTTTTT.

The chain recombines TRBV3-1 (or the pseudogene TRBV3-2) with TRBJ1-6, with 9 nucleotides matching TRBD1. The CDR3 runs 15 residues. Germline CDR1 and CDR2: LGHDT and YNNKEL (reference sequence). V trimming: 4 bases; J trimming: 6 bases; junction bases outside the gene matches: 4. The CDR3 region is CASSLGTGTNSPLHF. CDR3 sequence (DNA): TGTGCCAGCAGCCTCGGGACAGGGACTAATTCACCCCTCCACTTT.

The CDR3 DNA reads as TGTGCCAGCAGTCGACAGTCTAACTATGGCTACACCTTC. As protein: CASSRQSNYGYTF. The V gene is TRBV6-5, the J gene TRBJ1-2; tentative D call: TRBD1 (5 bases). Germline assignment: CDR1 MNHEY and CDR2 SVGAGI. V was cut by 5 bases and J by 0 bases, with 7 bases left in between. The CDR3 spans 13 residues.

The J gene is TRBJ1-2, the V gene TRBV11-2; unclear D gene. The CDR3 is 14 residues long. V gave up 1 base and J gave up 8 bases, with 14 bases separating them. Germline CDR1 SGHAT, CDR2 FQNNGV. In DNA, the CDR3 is TGTGCCAGCAGCTTAGCCCTAGATTCTGCCGGCTACACCTTC. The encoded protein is CASSLALDSAGYTF.